The present T cell receptor (beta chain) was sequenced within a study of T cells in Graves' hyperthyroidism and ophthalmopathy. The study, taken as a whole, reports: In blood, most of the thyroid clonotypes expanded above 0.001 were also present.

Exclusion of a patient resulted from uncontrolled infection, other autoimmune disease, pregnancy or lactation. Germline V gene sequence: CDR1 MDHEN, CDR2 SYDVKM. The CDR3 spans 14 residues. V lost 6 bases and J lost 8, with 14 bases in between. This clonotype was recorded many times. Its cognate antigen is unknown. Amplified TCR beta CDR3 regions came from RNA transcripts. HTBI primers were employed in a first-round RT-PCR of the TCR CDR3. TCRdb called the multiplex PCR reads again in MiXCR, with one record for every CDR3 protein. The sample has more than 350,000 distinct CDR3 sequences, roughly 15% seen once; the top ten hold approximately 19%.

This clonotype was obtained from an older woman with Graves' ophthalmopathy. Specimen: blood. The rearrangement links TRBV28 to TRBJ1-6; TRBD1 might be the D (6 bases). CDR3 sequence (DNA): TGTGCCAGCAGGGTGGGACATGGGTATTCACCCCTCCACTTT. Encoded protein: CASRVGHGYSPLHF.